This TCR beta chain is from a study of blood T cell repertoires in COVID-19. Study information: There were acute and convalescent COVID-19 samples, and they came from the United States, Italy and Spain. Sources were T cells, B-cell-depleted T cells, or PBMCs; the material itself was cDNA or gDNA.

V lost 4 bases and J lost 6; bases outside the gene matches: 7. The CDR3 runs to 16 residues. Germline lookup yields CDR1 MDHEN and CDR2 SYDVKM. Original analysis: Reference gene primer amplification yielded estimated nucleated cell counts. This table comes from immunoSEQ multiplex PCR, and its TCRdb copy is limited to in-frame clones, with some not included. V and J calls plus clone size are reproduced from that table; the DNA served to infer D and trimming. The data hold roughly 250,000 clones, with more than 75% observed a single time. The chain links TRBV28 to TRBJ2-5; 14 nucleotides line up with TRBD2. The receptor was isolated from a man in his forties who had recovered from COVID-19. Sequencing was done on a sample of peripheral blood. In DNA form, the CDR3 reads TGTGCCAGCAGTTCCCGACTAGCGGGAGGGCCACAGACCCAGTACTTC. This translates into CASSSRLAGGPQTQYF.